The 10 T cell receptor beta chains below were found in one sample sequenced in a study of human T cells and chemical hapten exposure. As for time point: patch test 1, 2 weeks after DPC sensitization. Sample treatment: therapeutic diphenylcyclopropenone sensitization with weekly scalp DPC. Unfractionated whole blood served as the source for total RNA extraction. TCRdb re-called the RACE reads through MiXCR, storing one row per CDR3 protein. The sample includes about 37,000 distinct CDR3 sequences, around 6.8% seen only once; the top ten take 8% to 9.5%. Here the sequenced sample was whole blood, taken in connection with sensitization to the hapten diphenylcyclopropenone (DPC). These receptors were obtained from a woman aged 25 to 45 with alopecia areata. Some clones in this sample may be carry-over from other donors' samples.

Ten or more counts support this clonotype. The CDR3, as DNA: TGTGCCAGCAGAAGTCACAGGGTCAGCACAGATACGCAGTATTTT. It encodes CASRSHRVSTDTQYF. The V gene is TRBV6-2 or TRBV6-3, the J gene TRBJ2-3, with a tentative D call TRBD1 (6 bases). The CDR3 consists of 15 residues. Between the trimmed V and J ends, which lost 6 bases and 0 bases, there was a span of 13 bases. Germline-derived CDR1 and CDR2 are MNHEY and SVGEGT.

This clonotype appeared a few times. The chain carries TRBV18 and TRBJ2-7, with 7 bases fitting TRBD2. The junction had 8 bases not matched to a gene; V was cut back by 3 bases and J by 12 bases. Per the germline V gene, CDR1 is KGHSH and CDR2 is LQKENI. CDR3 length equals 12 residues. In nucleotides, the CDR3 is TGTGCCAGCTCACCGGCGGGGGAAGTTGGGTACTTC. Translation gives CASSPAGEVGYF.

This clonotype was recorded a few times. The chain combines TRBV14 with TRBJ2-4, with 7 bases lining up with TRBD1. The CDR3 length is 14 residues. The V and J ends lost 1 base and 9 bases, in that order; junction bases with no gene match: 6. CDR1 SGHDN and CDR2 FVKESK come from the germline V gene. The CDR3 region has the DNA TGTGCCAGCAGCCAAGGGCGGACAGGAGCCATTCAGTACTTC. As protein: CASSQGRTGAIQYF.

The chain recombines TRBV6-5 with TRBJ1-5; D uncertain. The length of the CDR3 is 15 residues. V dropped 0 bases and J dropped 5 bases, with 11 bases sitting between them. Germline values: CDR1 MNHEY, CDR2 SVGAGI. CDR3 in amino acids: CASSYSSWGDQPQHF. The CDR3 DNA reads as TGTGCCAGCAGTTACTCGAGCTGGGGTGATCAGCCCCAGCATTTT.

This clonotype has at least ten counts. V gene TRBV12-3 or TRBV12-4 combines with J gene TRBJ2-3, with D maybe TRBD2 (6 bases). CDR3 length: 16 amino acids. V lost 7 bases to trimming and J lost 3 bases, with 20 bases between them. The CDR3 protein is CASKKVAGRVTDTQYF. For the CDR3, the DNA is TGTGCCAGCAAAAAAGTGGCGGGGAGAGTAACAGATACGCAGTATTTT.

This clonotype was detected many times. The chain employs TRBV29-1 and TRBJ1-1; D is uncertain. The germline V gene encodes CDR1 SQVTM and CDR2 ANQGSEA. Trimming took 6 bases from V and 8 from J, leaving 10 bases between them. CDR3 length: 10 residues. CDR3 protein: CSVGEAEAFF. The CDR3, as DNA: TGCAGCGTGGGAGAAGCCGAAGCTTTCTTT.

This clonotype showed up just a few times. DNA for the CDR3: TGTGCCACCGAGACTGGAAGCACAGATACGCAGTATTTT. It translates to CATETGSTDTQYF. The chain uses TRBV12-3 or TRBV12-4 and TRBJ2-3; D gene uncertain. CDR3 length equals 13 residues. Trimming stripped 10 bases from V and 0 bases from J, with 11 bases between.

This clonotype is medium-sized (0.01 to 0.1%) in the sample. The chain is built from TRBV4-3 and TRBJ1-2, with TRBD1 matching over 8 bases. The J segment lost 4 bases and the V segment lost 4 bases, leaving 11 bases of the junction unmatched. CDR1 LGHNA and CDR2 YSLEER come from the germline V gene. This CDR3 is 16 amino acids long. Here the CDR3 DNA reads TGCGCCAGCAGCCGAGCTCAGGACAGGGCAGGCTATGGCTACACCTTC. Protein: CASSRAQDRAGYGYTF.

This clonotype was seen repeatedly, ten times or more. V is TRBV6-2 or TRBV6-3 and J is TRBJ2-3; D may correspond to TRBD1 or TRBD2 (5 bases each). The CDR3 runs 16 residues. Germline CDR1 reads MNHEY; CDR2 reads SVGEGT. The V and J ends lost 10 bases and 3 bases respectively, with 23 bases between them. CDR3 bases: TGTGCCACCAACCGGGCAATCGGGGCAGGAACAGATACGCAGTATTTT. Residues: CATNRAIGAGTDTQYF.

The rearrangement uses TRBV28 and TRBJ2-7; the D is unclear. The CDR3 runs 15 residues. From germline, CDR1 is MDHEN and CDR2 SYDVKM. Trimming pared 4 bases from V and 3 bases from J, leaving 16 bases between. CDR3 sequence (DNA): TGTGCCAGCAGTTCAGGTCCGGGCCCGTTCTACGAGCAGTACTTC. Translated, it gives CASSSGPGPFYEQYF.